The present T cell receptor (beta chain) was sequenced within a study of T-cell memory formation after mild COVID-19. The CDR3 has 13 residues. Germline-derived CDR1 and CDR2 are SGHVS and FNYEAQ. With 2 bases removed from V and 8 bases from J, the gap between germline ends came to 9 bases. TCRdb reanalysed the 5' RACE reads using MiXCR and keeps one entry per CDR3 protein. In the table there are about 270,000 distinct CDR3 sequences, 16% of which are singletons. The clonotype was recovered from a man aged 18 to 29 who had mild COVID-19 (a few samples of this study predate the infection). Cell type and time point are not known. The gene calls are TRBV7-6 and TRBJ1-4; D unresolved. Sequenced sample: PBMCs or a T cell subset sorted from them (not recorded which). The CDR3 nucleotides are TGTGCCAGCAGCTTACTTGTGGACGAAAAACTGTTTTTT. Amino acids: CASSLLVDEKLFF.